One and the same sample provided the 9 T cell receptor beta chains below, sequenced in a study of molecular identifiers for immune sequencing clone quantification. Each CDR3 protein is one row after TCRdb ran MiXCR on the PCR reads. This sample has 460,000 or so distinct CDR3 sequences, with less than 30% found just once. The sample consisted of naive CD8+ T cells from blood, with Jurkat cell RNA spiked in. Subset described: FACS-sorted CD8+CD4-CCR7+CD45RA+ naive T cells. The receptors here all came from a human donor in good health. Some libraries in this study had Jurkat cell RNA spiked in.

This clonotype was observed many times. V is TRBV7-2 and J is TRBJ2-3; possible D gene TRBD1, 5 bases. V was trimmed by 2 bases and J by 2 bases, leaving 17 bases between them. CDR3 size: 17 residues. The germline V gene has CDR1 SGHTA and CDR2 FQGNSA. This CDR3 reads CASSLRTPELYTDTQYF. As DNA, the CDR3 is TGTGCCAGCAGCTTAAGGACACCCGAATTATACACAGATACGCAGTATTTT.

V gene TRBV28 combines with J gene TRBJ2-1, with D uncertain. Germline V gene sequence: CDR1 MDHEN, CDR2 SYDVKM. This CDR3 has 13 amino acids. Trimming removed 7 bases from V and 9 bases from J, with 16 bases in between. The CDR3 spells CASKVVGMVEQFF. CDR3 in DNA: TGTGCCAGCAAGGTTGTGGGGATGGTTGAGCAGTTCTTC.

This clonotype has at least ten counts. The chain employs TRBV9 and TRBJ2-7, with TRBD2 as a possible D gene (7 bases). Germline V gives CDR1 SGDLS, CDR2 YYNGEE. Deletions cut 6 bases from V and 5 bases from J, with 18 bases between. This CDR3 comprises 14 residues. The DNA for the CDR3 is TGTGCCAGCAACCGAAGGGGGGGCCAGAACGAGCAGTACTTC. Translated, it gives CASNRRGGQNEQYF. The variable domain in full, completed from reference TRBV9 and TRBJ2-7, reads DSGVTQTPKHLITATGQRVTLRCSPRSGDLSVYWYQQSLDQGLQFLIQYYNGEERAKGNILERFSAQQFPDLHSELNLSSLELGDSALYFCASNRRGGQNEQYFGPGTRLTVT.

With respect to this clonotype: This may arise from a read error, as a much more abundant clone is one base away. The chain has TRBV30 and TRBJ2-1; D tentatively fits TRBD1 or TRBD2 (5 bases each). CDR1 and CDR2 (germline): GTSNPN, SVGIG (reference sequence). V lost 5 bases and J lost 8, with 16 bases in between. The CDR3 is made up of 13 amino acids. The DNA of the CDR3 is TGTGCCTGGGCCTGGAACCTGGGGGATGAGCAGTTCTTC. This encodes CAWAWNLGDEQFF.

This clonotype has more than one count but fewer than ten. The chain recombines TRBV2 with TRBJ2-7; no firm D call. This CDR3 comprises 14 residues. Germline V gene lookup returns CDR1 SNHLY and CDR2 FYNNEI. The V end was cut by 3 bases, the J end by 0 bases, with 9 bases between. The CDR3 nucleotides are TGTGCCAGCAGTGATGGCACAAGCTCCTACGAGCAGTACTTC. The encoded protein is CASSDGTSSYEQYF.

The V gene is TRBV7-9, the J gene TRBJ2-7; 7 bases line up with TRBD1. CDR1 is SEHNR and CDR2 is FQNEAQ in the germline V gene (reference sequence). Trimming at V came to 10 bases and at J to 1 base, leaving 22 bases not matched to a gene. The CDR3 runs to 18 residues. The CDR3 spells CAILRQGISGWESYEQYF. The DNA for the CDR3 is TGTGCCATTCTTCGACAGGGAATCTCCGGTTGGGAATCCTACGAGCAGTACTTC.

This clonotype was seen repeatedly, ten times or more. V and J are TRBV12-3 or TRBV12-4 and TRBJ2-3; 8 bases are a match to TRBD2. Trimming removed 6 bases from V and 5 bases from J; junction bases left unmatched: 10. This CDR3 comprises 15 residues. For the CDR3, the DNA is TGTGCCAGCAGAACCCTCGGGGGGGGATTAGATACGCAGTATTTT. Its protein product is CASRTLGGGLDTQYF.

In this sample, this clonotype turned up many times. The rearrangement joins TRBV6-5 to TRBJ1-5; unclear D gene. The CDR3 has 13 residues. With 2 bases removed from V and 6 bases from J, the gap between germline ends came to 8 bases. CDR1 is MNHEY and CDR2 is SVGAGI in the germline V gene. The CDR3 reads CASSYKSLQPQHF. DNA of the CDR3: TGTGCCAGCAGTTACAAATCGCTTCAGCCCCAGCATTTT.

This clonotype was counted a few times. The CDR3, as DNA: TGTGCCAGCAGTTTTGGGCAGGGTAATTCACCCCTCCACTTT. Translated: CASSFGQGNSPLHF. The V gene is TRBV27, the J gene TRBJ1-6, with TRBD1 as a possible D gene (5 bases). The germline gives CDR1 MNHEY, CDR2 SMNVEV (reference sequence). V lost 3 bases and J 6 bases, leaving 9 bases between the germline ends. CDR3 length: 14 amino acids.